This T cell receptor beta chain was observed in a study of blood T cells in healthy people across ages. Alongside a J-beta primer mix, a sample-barcoded 5' primer served in a second PCR lasting about 7 to 12 cycles. Each sample provided no less than 2.5 million CDR3-containing paired-end reads. Using its own MiXCR run on the 5' RACE reads, TCRdb lists one record per CDR3 protein. Counted here are about a million distinct CDR3 sequences, just over 50% occurring once; the ten biggest clones make up 20% to 25%. Material: blood. The source of this sequence is an older woman in good health.

This CDR3 is CASSPVVRGRGEQYF. In DNA form, the CDR3 reads TGCGCCAGCAGCCCAGTCGTCAGGGGGCGAGGCGAGCAGTACTTC. The chain uses TRBV4-1 and TRBJ2-5; 8 nucleotides line up with TRBD1. The end of the DNA fits TRBJ2-7 better, so the J call may be wrong. CDR1 MGHRA and CDR2 YSYEKL come from the germline V gene. The CDR3 has 15 residues.